This T cell receptor beta chain was identified in a study of T cell changes during pregnancy in multiple sclerosis. Germline-derived CDR1 and CDR2 are SGHNT and YYREEE (reference sequence). The CDR3 has 12 amino acids. Repertoires were generated with immunoSEQ multiplex PCR, while TCRdb's copy carries only in-frame clones and drops some. The data hold under 55,000 clones, with approximately 91% observed a single time. This clone has only one observation. At one of its ends the junction is not consistent with the germline gene, which may arise from a read error. Sequenced sample: PBMCs (not recorded whether the cells were cultured). The chain uses TRBV5-4 and TRBJ1-4; D uncertain. This clonotype was obtained from a female donor with multiple sclerosis, enrolled in a pregnancy study. The CDR3 nucleotides read TGTGCCAGCGGCTTAGGGCGTGAAAAACTGTTTTTT. Translation: CASGLGREKLFF.